This T cell receptor beta chain was sequenced during a study of blood T cell repertoires in COVID-19. Study overall: Researchers got acute and convalescent COVID-19 samples from the United States, Italy and Spain.

The table came from immunoSEQ multiplex PCR; TCRdb's copy has only in-frame clones and leaves some out. The repertoire holds roughly 230,000 clones, with 82% as singletons. Participant age was roughly 18 to 90 years, and participants resided in 24 US areas. Before being deemed recovered, Cohort 3 donors had two negative PCRs, clearance, or symptom resolution. The CDR3 consists of 16 residues. The V segment lost 4 bases and the J segment 7 bases; nucleotides outside the gene matches: 10. Germline V gene data show CDR1 as MNHNS and CDR2 as SASEGT. The sample comprised PBMCs or T cells enriched from blood (not recorded which). The source of this sequence is a woman aged 55-75 years who had recovered from COVID-19. The chain carries TRBV6-1 and TRBJ1-6; 7 positions agree with TRBD1. The CDR3 nucleotides read TGTGCCAGCAGTGGAGGGCCGACAGGGATGAATTCACCCCTCCACTTT. The encoded protein is CASSGGPTGMNSPLHF.